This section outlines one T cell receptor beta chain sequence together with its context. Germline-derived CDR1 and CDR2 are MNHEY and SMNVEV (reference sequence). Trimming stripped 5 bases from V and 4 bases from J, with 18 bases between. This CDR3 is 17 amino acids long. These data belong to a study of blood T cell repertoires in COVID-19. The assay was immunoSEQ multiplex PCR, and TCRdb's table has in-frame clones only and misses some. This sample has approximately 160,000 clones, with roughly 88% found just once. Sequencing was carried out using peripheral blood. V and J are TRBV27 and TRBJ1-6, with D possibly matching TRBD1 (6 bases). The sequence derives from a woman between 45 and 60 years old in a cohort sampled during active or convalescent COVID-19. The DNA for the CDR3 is TGTGCCAGCAGTCCCCAATGGGGGCCTGGGTATAATTCACCCCTCCACTTT. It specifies CASSPQWGPGYNSPLHF.